This T cell receptor (beta chain) came from a study of blood T cell repertoires in COVID-19. Study at large: PBMCs, B-cell-depleted T cells, or T cells were the source of the cDNA or gDNA that made up the material.

Trimming took 10 bases from V and 7 from J; bases not matched to a gene: 4. Germline loops: CDR1 ENHRY, CDR2 SYGVKD. The CDR3 is 12 residues long. The data were produced by immunoSEQ multiplex PCR, yet TCRdb's version contains in-frame clones alone and is incomplete. There are over 350,000 clones in the sample; approximately 91% occur only once, and over 0.7% lies in the top ten. The rearrangement links TRBV10-3 to TRBJ1-5; 10 nucleotides align to TRBD1. Sequenced: PBMCs or T cells enriched from blood (not recorded which). This TCR was sampled from a woman aged 40-49 years who had been exposed to COVID-19. The CDR3 loop is CATGTGDQPQHF. The CDR3 region has the DNA TGTGCCACCGGGACAGGGGACCAGCCCCAGCATTTT.